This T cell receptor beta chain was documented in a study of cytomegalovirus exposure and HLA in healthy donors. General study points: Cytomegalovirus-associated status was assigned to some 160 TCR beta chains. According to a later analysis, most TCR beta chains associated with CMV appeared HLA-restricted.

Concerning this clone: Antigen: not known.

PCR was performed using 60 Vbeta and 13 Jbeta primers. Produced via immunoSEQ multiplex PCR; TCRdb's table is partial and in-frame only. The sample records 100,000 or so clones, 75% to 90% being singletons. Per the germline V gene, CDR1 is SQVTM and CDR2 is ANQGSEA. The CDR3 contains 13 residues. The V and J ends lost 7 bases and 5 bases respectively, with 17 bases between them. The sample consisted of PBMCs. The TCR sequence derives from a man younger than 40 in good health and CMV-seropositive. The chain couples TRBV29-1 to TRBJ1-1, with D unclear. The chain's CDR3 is CSARPLSGTEAFF. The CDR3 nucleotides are TGCAGCGCCCGCCCTCTCTCGGGGACTGAAGCTTTCTTT.